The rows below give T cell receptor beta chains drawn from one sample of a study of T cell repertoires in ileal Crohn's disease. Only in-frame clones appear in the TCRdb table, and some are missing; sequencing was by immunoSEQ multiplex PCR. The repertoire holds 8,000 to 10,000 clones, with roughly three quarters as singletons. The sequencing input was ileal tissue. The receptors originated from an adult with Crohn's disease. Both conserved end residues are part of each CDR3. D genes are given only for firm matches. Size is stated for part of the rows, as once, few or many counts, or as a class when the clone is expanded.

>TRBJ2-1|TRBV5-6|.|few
TGTGCCAGCAGCCCAGGCGGGCTACACAATGAGCAGTTCTTC
CASSPGGLHNEQFF
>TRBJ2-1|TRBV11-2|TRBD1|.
TGTGCCAGCAGTCCAGGATGGACAGGGGTCCACAATGAGCAGTTCTTC
CASSPGWTGVHNEQFF
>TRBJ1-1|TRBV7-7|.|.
TGTGCTAGCAGCCCGGGGATGAACACTGAAGCTTTCTTT
CASSPGMNTEAFF
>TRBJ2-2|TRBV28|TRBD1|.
TGTGGCTCCGGGACAGAGAACACCGGGGAGCTGTTTTTT
CGSGTENTGELFF
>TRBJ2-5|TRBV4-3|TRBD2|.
TGCGCCAGCAGCCAAGGCGGGGGGGGAGAGACCCAGTACTTC
CASSQGGGGETQYF
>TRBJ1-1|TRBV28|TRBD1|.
TGTGGTACCAGACTACAGGGGGGCACTGAAGCTTTCTTT
CGTRLQGGTEAFF
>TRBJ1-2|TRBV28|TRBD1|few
TGTGCCAGCAGTTTCGAAAGAGGACAGGGGGACGCCTATGGCTACACCTTC
CASSFERGQGDAYGYTF
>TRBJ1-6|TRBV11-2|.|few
TGTGCCAGCAGCCCCAGAAGTGCACATAATTCACCCCTCCACTTT
CASSPRSAHNSPLHF
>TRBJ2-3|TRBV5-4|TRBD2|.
TGTGCCAGCAGCTTGGGCGGGAGCCCCCTAGATACGCAGTATTTT
CASSLGGSPLDTQYF
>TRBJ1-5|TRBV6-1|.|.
TGTGCCAGCAAACAGGAGGGTCAAGGCCAGCCCCAGCATTTT
CASKQEGQGQPQHF
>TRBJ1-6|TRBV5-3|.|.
TGTGCCAGAAGCTTGGCCCTCACGGGTGGTAATTCACCCCTCCACTTT
CARSLALTGGNSPLHF
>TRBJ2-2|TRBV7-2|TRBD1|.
TGTGCCAGCACCCTAAGAGGGGACAGAACGAACACCGGGGAGCTGTTTTTT
CASTLRGDRTNTGELFF
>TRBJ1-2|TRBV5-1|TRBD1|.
TGCGCCAGCAGCCTCGAAGGGACAGGGTATGGCTACACCTTC
CASSLEGTGYGYTF
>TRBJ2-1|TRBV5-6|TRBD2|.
TGTGCCAGCAGCTTGGGAACTAGCGGGACCTTTAATGAGCAGTTCTTC
CASSLGTSGTFNEQFF
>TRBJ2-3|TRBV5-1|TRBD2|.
TGCGCCAGCAGCTTGGCTTTTCTAGCGGGACCCACAGATACGCAGTATTTT
CASSLAFLAGPTDTQYF
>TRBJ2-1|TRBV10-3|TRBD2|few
TGTGCCATCAGCGGACTAGCGGGAGCCAATGAGCAGTTCTTC
CAISGLAGANEQFF
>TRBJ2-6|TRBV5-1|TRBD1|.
TGCGCCAGCAGTCAAGGGGGCAACTCTGGGGCCAACGTCCTGACTTTC
CASSQGGNSGANVLTF
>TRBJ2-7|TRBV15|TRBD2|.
TGTGCCACCAGCAGGGATAGACGACTAGCGGGGGGCTACGAGCAGTACTTC
CATSRDRRLAGGYEQYF
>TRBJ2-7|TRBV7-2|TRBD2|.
TGTGCCAGCAGCTTAGAAACTAGCGGAGCCTACGAGCAGTACTTC
CASSLETSGAYEQYF
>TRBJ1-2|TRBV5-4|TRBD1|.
TGTGCCAGCAGCTCCGGGACAGGGGATCGCGGCTACACCTTC
CASSSGTGDRGYTF
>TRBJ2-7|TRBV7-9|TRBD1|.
TGTGCCAGCAGCTCCCGGGACAGGGGATCTGAGGGCGAGCAGTACTTC
CASSSRDRGSEGEQYF
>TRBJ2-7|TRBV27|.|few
TGTGCCAGCAGGTACGAGGTACTACGAGGTGAGCAGTACTTC
CASRYEVLRGEQYF
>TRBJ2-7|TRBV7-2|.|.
TGTGCCAGCAGCACGCGGGACAGATACGAGCAGTACTTC
CASSTRDRYEQYF
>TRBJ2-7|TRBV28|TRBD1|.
TGTGCCAGCAGTTTCTACGAGATAAACAGGGGGAACGAGCAGTACTTC
CASSFYEINRGNEQYF
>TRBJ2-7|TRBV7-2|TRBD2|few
TGTGCCAGCAGCTTCTCTAGCGGGAGCTACGAGCAGTACTTC
CASSFSSGSYEQYF
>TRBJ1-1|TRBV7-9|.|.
TGTGCCAGCAGCGCCCCAGAGAACACTGAAGCTTTCTTT
CASSAPENTEAFF
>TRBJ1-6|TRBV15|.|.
TGTGCCACCGGCCGGGGAGGAAATTCACCCCTCCACTTT
CATGRGGNSPLHF
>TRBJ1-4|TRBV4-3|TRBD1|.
TGCGCCAGCAGCCCTGGGACAGACCGAACTAATGAAAAACTGTTTTTT
CASSPGTDRTNEKLFF
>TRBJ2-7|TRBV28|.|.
TGTGCCAGCAGTTTATTTGCAGTCTGGTGCTTC
CASSLFAVWCF
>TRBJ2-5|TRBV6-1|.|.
TGTGCCAGCAGTGAAGCCGAGGATAGTGCGGAGACCCAGTACTTC
CASSEAEDSAETQYF
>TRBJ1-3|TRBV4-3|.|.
TGCGCCAGCAGCCAAGAGAGTATCCAGACAGGATTTGGAAACACCATATATTTT
CASSQESIQTGFGNTIYF
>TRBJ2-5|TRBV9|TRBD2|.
TGTGCCAGCAGCGGGGGACTACTACAAGAGACCCAGTACTTC
CASSGGLLQETQYF
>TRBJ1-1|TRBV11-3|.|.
TGTGCCAGCAGCTTAGCAGGGGACACTGAAGCTTTCTTT
CASSLAGDTEAFF
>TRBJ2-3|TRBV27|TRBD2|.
TGTGCCAGCAGTTCCGACCGGGGGGCGGGGGGGCACCGGAGCACAGATACGCAGTATTTT
CASSSDRGAGGHRSTDTQYF
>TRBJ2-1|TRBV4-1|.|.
TGCGCCAGCAGCCAAGAAATCGGGGGGCTGGGCAATGAGCAGTTCTTC
CASSQEIGGLGNEQFF
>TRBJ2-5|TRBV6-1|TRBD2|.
TGTGCCAGCAGTGAAGAAGCGGGAGCGCACCAAGAGACCCAGTACTTC
CASSEEAGAHQETQYF
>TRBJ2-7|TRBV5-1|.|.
TGCGCCAGCAGCTTGGGGGCAGGGCCGAGCTCCTACGAGCAGTACTTC
CASSLGAGPSSYEQYF
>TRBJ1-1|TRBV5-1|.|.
TGCGCCAGCGGCACAGGGTCGACTGAAGCTTTCTTT
CASGTGSTEAFF
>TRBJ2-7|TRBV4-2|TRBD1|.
TGTGCCAGCAGCCAAGATCGGGACAGCCCGAACTACGAGCAGTACTTC
CASSQDRDSPNYEQYF
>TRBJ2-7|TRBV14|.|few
TGTGCCAACGCCAGGTGTCCGGGACACTACGAGCAGTACTTC
CANARCPGHYEQYF
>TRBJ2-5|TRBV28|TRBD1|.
TGTGCCAGCAGTTGGGACAGGGGTTTTGAGACCCAGTACTTC
CASSWDRGFETQYF
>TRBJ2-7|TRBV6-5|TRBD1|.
TGTGCCAGCAGTTACTCCAGACAGGGGCACTCCTACGAGCAGTACTTC
CASSYSRQGHSYEQYF
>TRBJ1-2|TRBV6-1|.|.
TGTGCCAGCAGTGAACGACCAGGGGCTTCTAACTATGGCTACACCTTC
CASSERPGASNYGYTF
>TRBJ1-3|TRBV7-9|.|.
TGTGCCAGCGGTACAAACTCTGGAAACACCATATATTTT
CASGTNSGNTIYF
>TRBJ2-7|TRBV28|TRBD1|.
TGTGCCAGCAGTTCGCGGCGGACAGGGCGTTACGAGCAGTACTTC
CASSSRRTGRYEQYF
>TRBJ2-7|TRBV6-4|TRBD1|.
TGTGCCAACACGGACAGGGGCTACGAGCAGTACTTC
CANTDRGYEQYF
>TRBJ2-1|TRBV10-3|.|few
TGTGCCATCAGTGACTCGGGTAATGAGCAGTTCTTC
CAISDSGNEQFF
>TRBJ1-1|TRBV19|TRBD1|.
TGTGCCAGTAGTATTGACAGGGGGTACACTGAAGCTTTCTTT
CASSIDRGYTEAFF
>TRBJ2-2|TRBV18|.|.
TGTGCCAGCTCACCGAGTCAATTCGGTACCGGGGAGCTGTTTTTT
CASSPSQFGTGELFF
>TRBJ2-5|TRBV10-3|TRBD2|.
TGTGCCATCAGTGGGCTAGCGGGAGATGAGACCCAGTACTTC
CAISGLAGDETQYF
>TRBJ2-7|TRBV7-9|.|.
TGTGCCAGCAGCTCCCGTTCTGCGGGGATCTACGAGCAGTACTTC
CASSSRSAGIYEQYF
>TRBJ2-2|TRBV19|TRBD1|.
TGTGCCAGTATTCCGACAGGGGTTGTCGGGGAGCTGTTTTTT
CASIPTGVVGELFF
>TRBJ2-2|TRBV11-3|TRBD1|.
TGTGCCAGCAGCAAATCGCAAAGGACAGGCGGCACCGGGGAGCTGTTTTTT
CASSKSQRTGGTGELFF